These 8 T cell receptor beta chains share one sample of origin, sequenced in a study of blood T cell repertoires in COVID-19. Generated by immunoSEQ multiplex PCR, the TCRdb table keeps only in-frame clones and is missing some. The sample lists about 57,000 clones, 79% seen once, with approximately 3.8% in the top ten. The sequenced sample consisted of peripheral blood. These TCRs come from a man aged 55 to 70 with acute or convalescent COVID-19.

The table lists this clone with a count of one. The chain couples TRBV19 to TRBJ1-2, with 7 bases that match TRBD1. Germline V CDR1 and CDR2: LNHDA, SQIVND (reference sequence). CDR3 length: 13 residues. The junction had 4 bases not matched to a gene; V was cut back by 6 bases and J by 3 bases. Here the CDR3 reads CASSPRGDYGYTF. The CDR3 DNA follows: TGTGCCAGTAGCCCCAGGGGGGACTATGGCTACACCTTC. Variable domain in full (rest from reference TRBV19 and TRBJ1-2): DGGITQSPKYLFRKEGQNVTLSCEQNLNHDAMYWYRQDPGQGLRLIYYSQIVNDFQKGDIAEGYSVSREKKESFPLTVTSAQKNPTAFYLCASSPRGDYGYTFGSGTRLTVV.

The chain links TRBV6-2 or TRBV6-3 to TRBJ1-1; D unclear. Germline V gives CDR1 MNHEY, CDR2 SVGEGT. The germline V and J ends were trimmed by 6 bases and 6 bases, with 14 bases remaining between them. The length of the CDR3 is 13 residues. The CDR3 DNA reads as TGTGCCAGCAGCCCCAGAACAGTAGCTGAAGCTTTCTTT. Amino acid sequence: CASSPRTVAEAFF.

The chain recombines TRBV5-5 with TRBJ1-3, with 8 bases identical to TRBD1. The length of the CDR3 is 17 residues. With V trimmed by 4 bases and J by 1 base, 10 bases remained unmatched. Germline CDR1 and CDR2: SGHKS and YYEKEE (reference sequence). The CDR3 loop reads CASSKGQAVLSGNTIYF. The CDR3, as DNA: TGTGCCAGCAGCAAGGGACAGGCCGTTCTATCTGGAAACACCATATATTTT.

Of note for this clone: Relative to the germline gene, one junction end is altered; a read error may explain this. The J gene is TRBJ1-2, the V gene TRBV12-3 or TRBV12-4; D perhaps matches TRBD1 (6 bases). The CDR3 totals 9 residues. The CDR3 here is CASSIMDSF. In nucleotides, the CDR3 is TGTGCCAGCAGCATAATGGACAGCTTC.

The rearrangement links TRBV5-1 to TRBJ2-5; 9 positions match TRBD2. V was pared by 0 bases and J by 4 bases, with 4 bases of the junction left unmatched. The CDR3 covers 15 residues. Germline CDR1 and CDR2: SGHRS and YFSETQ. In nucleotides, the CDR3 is TGCGCCAGCAGCTTGGGTAGCGGGAGAGGAGAGACCCAGTACTTC. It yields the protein CASSLGSGRGETQYF.

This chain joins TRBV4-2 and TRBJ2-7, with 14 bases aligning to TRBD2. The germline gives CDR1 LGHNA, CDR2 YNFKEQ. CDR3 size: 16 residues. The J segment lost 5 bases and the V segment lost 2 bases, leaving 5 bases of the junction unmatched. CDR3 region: CASSQIGLAGGNEQYF. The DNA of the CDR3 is TGTGCCAGCAGCCAAATAGGACTAGCGGGAGGAAACGAGCAGTACTTC.

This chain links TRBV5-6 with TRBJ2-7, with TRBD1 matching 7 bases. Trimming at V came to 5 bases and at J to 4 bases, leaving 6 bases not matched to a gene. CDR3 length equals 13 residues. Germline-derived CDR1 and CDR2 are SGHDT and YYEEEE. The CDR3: CASRSAGGYEQYF. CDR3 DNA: TGTGCCAGCAGGTCGGCAGGGGGATACGAGCAGTACTTC.

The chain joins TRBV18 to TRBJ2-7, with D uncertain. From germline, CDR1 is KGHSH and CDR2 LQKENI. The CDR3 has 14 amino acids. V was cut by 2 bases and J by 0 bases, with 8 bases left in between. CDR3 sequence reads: CASSPRVGSYEQYF. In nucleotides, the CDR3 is TGTGCCAGCTCACCAAGAGTCGGCTCCTACGAGCAGTACTTC.